This TCR beta chain is from a study of beta chain features in type 1 diabetes. The CDR3 consists of 16 residues. Germline V gene data show CDR1 as MDHEN and CDR2 as SYDVKM. Trimming took off 6 bases at V and 2 bases at J, with 20 bases between the two ends. Blood was collected once per donor into heparin, averaging about 116 mL. Based on CD45RO/CCR7/CD25/CD127/CD95/CD27, CD4+ regulatory, stem cell-like memory, naive and central memory cells were sorted. Reverse transcribing all isolated RNA meant expressed TCRB transcripts were sequenced. Using immunoSEQ multiplex PCR, the repertoire was profiled, and TCRdb retains in-frame clones only, with some absent. The sample consists of roughly 180,000 clones, roughly an eighth of them appearing once. Findings and caveats of the study: In the patient group, naive, central memory and Treg TCRB repertoires seemed more alike than in the healthy donor group.

Worth noting for this clone: Its specificity is not known.

Sequences were obtained from central memory CD4+ T cells from blood. This sequence originates from a woman between 18 and 29 years old in good health. The V call is TRBV28, the J call TRBJ2-7; D perhaps matches TRBD1 (5 bases). The CDR3 protein is CASRTSTARKAYEQYF. The CDR3 DNA reads TGTGCCAGCAGGACCTCGACAGCCCGGAAGGCCTACGAGCAGTACTTC.